This T cell receptor (beta chain) comes out of a study of T cells in Graves' hyperthyroidism and ophthalmopathy (dated by TCRdb to 2018 to 2020). Describing the broader study: TCR V-J signatures able to tell the groups apart were searched for in a discovery cohort of 90 to 100 patients, of whom more than 40 had Graves' ophthalmopathy and 57 had stable Graves' hyperthyroidism. In addition, the study compared T-cell repertoires in thyroid tissue and in blood from several Graves' hyperthyroidism patients. According to the paper, TCR Vbeta CDR3 sequencing was carried out on around 140 peripheral blood samples, which came from fewer than 50 ophthalmopathy, 75 or so hyperthyroidism and approximately 17 progressor patients. The 100 discovery patients were randomly split 7:3 into training and test sets. Prospective prediction of ophthalmopathy was tested in an independent validation cohort consisting of fewer than 20 hyperthyroidism patients and more than 15 patients who later progressed to ophthalmopathy. Once sampling was done, hyperthyroidism patients were given methimazole at a starting dose of 30 mg daily, whereas ophthalmopathy patients were given high-dose intravenous methylprednisolone. Results and caveats for the whole study, not just this receptor: Most expanded thyroid clonotypes (frequency above 0.001) were also found in blood, which suggests that blood repertoires may mirror thyroid immune responses. In validation, the model predicted progression to ophthalmopathy a median of 6.5 months before onset, with about 67% sensitivity and roughly 79% specificity. In cross-validation, a model built on a 13 V-J signature told ophthalmopathy apart from stable hyperthyroidism with just under 90% sensitivity and roughly 83% specificity, and in testing the same model reached 80%/75%. Sample size was not statistically predetermined, and investigators were not blinded to group allocation.

Clipping removes 0 bases from V and 4 bases from J, with 4 as the unmatched junction base count. CDR1 and CDR2, looked up from the germline V gene, are LGHNA and YNFKEQ. There are 15 amino acids in the CDR3, from cysteine to phenylalanine inclusive. CDR3 DNA is the only sequence kept; it has 45 bases, read in frame from the first base. TCR beta CDR3 regions were amplified from RNA transcripts. The TCR CDR3 was subjected to a first round of RT-PCR using the HTBI primer set and the Qiagen OneStep RT-PCR kit. Libraries were constructed in a second round of multiplex PCR, after which size selection and purification were carried out. Sequencing of the libraries was done on an Illumina HiSeq2000 using paired-end 100 bp reads. The paper's processing steps were these. SOAPnuke was used to process the raw data, throwing out any read that contained adapters or uncalled bases, had a mean Phred below 15, or lacked an exact constant-primer or identifier match. High-quality paired reads were merged using COPE v1.2.5, and each unique nucleotide sequence was defined as a clonotype. MiTCR v1.1 was used to align clonotypes to the IMGT TRBV, TRBD and TRBJ reference segments. The analysis included only V-J combinations with a frequency above 0.0001, which together covered roughly 99% of the repertoires. A TCS score was defined as the ratio between F50 (clonal expansion) and ExV (chaos), using BLOSUM62-based TCRdist between CDR3 peptides within each V-J. Welch's t-statistics and random forest reduced several hundred V-J features to around 14, which were used in a naive Bayes classifier (R e1071). Thyroid-blood repertoire similarity was quantified with the Morisita-Horn index. TCRdb reran the public reads through fastp at Q25 and MiXCR, keeping productive beta chains. For every CDR3 protein sequence, its rows merge into one entry that carries the most common genes and DNA. The V and J calls, along with clone size, are taken from TCRdb and not from the paper's own processing. For this sample there are more than 500,000 distinct CDR3 sequences; 46% appear just once. About two fifths of the sample is taken by the ten largest.

With regard to this clonotype: Its specific antigen is unknown. There are no base qualities to consult, and no much larger clone falls within one base.

Any patient with an uncontrolled infection, another autoimmune disease, pregnancy or lactation was excluded. Clinical symptoms, serum thyroxine and TRAb, thyroid ultrasound, and orbital computed tomography formed the basis for the diagnoses. Total RNA was extracted with Trizol reagent, and quality was checked on an Agilent 2100 Bioanalyzer. Sequenced: peripheral blood or thyroid tissue (not recorded which). This TCR derives from an adult woman with Graves' disease, either hyperthyroidism or ophthalmopathy (not recorded which). The receptor chain draws on TRBV4-2 and TRBJ2-7, and 9 junction bases match TRBD2. Here is the DNA: TGTGCCAGCAGCCAAGAGAGCGGGAGGAAATACGAGCAGTACTTC. This sequence encodes CASSQESGRKYEQYF.